The T cell receptor beta chain under discussion was sequenced for a study of blood T cell repertoires in COVID-19. Looked up from germline, CDR1 is LNHDA and CDR2 is SQIVND (reference sequence). This CDR3 region has 13 residues. Trimming took 6 bases from V and 4 from J, leaving 9 bases between them. The assay was immunoSEQ multiplex PCR, and TCRdb's table has in-frame clones only and misses some. This sample has approximately 61,000 clones, with 65% to 80% found just once. The V and J genes are TRBV19 and TRBJ2-2, with D maybe TRBD1 (5 bases). The sample taken for sequencing was peripheral blood. The source of this sequence is a woman aged 70-85 years with acute or convalescent COVID-19. The CDR3 DNA reads TGTGCCAGTAGAACAGGTGTCACCGGGGAGCTGTTTTTT. Its translation: CASRTGVTGELFF.